This T cell receptor (beta chain) was captured by sequencing in a study of identical twins. The CDR3 is made up of 18 amino acids. Germline V gene sequence: CDR1 LGHNA, CDR2 YNFKEQ. Trimming left V 4 bases short and J 2 bases short, with 20 bases between. TCRdb processed the 5' RACE reads anew with MiXCR; each CDR3 protein has one entry. The table has 430,000 or so distinct CDR3 sequences, more than 20% seen once. Each donor was a healthy Caucasian. These data also featured in a second study, about T cells expressing NK-cell markers. From that study: Beta-chain profiling covered CD3+CD56+NKG2C+, CD3+CD56+NKG2C- and CD3+CD56-NKG2C+ sorted subsets.

J is TRBJ1-4 and V is TRBV4-2, with D possibly TRBD1 on 5 matching bases. This TCR was recovered from a woman between 18 and 29 years old in good health. The sample comprised CD4+ T cells sorted from blood. CDR3 in DNA: TGTGCCAGCAGCCCAGGGCAGACACCCGCGTGGACTAATGAAAAACTGTTTTTT. Translating it yields CASSPGQTPAWTNEKLFF.